The rows below give T cell receptor beta chains drawn from one sample of a study of radiotherapy plus CTLA-4 blockade in lung cancer. Libraries were prepared by immunoSEQ multiplex PCR; TCRdb keeps only in-frame clonotypes and omits some of them. This table holds 95,000 to 150,000 clones, over 80% found once. The sequencing used peripheral blood, collected from a patient treated with radiotherapy plus ipilimumab. The receptors here all came from a human donor with non-small cell lung cancer that progressed on radiotherapy plus ipilimumab. CDR3s include the opening cysteine and the closing phenylalanine or tryptophan. D genes are given only for firm matches. The listing skips clone size in some rows; elsewhere it reads once, few, many or a size class.

TRBD1,-,TRBJ2-7,TRBV19,CASAPALGQGTYEQYF,TGTGCCAGTGCCCCGGCCCTGGGACAGGGTACCTACGAGCAGTACTTC
-,-,TRBJ2-1,TRBV13,CASSYRQVANEQFF,TGTGCCAGCAGCTACCGACAGGTCGCCAATGAGCAGTTCTTC
TRBD2,once,TRBJ2-3,TRBV7-3,CASSPHPLAVAGADTQYF,TGTGCCAGCAGCCCACATCCCTTGGCGGTAGCGGGAGCAGATACGCAGTATTTT
-,once,TRBJ1-1,TRBV6-5,CASSYREVNTEAFF,TGTGCCAGCAGTTACAGGGAGGTGAACACTGAAGCTTTCTTT
-,-,TRBJ2-7,TRBV15,CATSRARFGSYEQYF,TGTGCCACCAGCAGAGCCCGCTTCGGCTCCTACGAGCAGTACTTC
TRBD1,-,TRBJ1-5,TRBV19,CASTKKTGTYNQPQHF,TGTGCCAGTACCAAAAAGACAGGGACCTACAATCAGCCCCAGCATTTT
-,-,TRBJ1-4,TRBV5-6,CASSSGHGPKRANEKLFF,TGTGCCAGCAGCTCGGGACACGGCCCTAAGAGGGCTAATGAAAAACTGTTTTTT
TRBD2,-,TRBJ2-7,TRBV19,CASSIFSGYYEQYF,TGTGCCAGTAGTATTTTTAGCGGGTACTACGAGCAGTACTTC
TRBD1,-,TRBJ2-1,TRBV19,CATQPRTGVTNEQFF,TGTGCCACTCAACCGCGGACAGGGGTGACGAATGAGCAGTTCTTC
-,-,TRBJ2-5,TRBV29-1,CSVEELEGARETQYF,TGCAGCGTTGAAGAATTGGAAGGGGCACGGGAGACCCAGTACTTC
-,-,TRBJ1-3,TRBV15,CATSRDLTPGNTIYF,TGTGCCACCAGCAGAGATCTGACCCCTGGAAACACCATATATTTT
TRBD1,-,TRBJ2-7,TRBV7-2,CASKQGSSYEQYF,TGTGCCAGCAAACAGGGGAGCTCCTACGAGCAGTACTTC